This T cell receptor beta chain appears in the sequencing data of a study of blood T cell repertoires in COVID-19. Germline V CDR1 and CDR2: MNHEY, SVGAGI. CDR3 size: 13 residues. Trimming took off 5 bases at V and 1 base at J, with 9 bases between the two ends. Participants were aged roughly 18 to 90 years from around 25 US areas. Sequencing was performed with immunoSEQ multiplex PCR; in TCRdb, only in-frame clones are kept and a portion is missing. The sample contains 370,000 or so clones, 70% to 90% of which appear only once. The clonotype was recovered from a man aged 25-45 years who had recovered from COVID-19. This chain uses TRBV6-5 with TRBJ2-7; TRBD1 is a possible D gene (5 bases). Sequencing was carried out using PBMCs or T cells enriched from blood (not recorded which). CDR3 sequence (DNA): TGTGCCAGCAGTAAGCCAGGGTCCTACGAGCAGTACTTC. This sequence encodes CASSKPGSYEQYF.